This TCR beta chain was recovered during a study of T cells in Graves' hyperthyroidism and ophthalmopathy. Study information: Peripheral blood was drawn at first diagnosis, prior to all treatment.

Many counts were recorded for this clonotype. TCR beta CDR3 regions were amplified from RNA transcripts. First-round RT-PCR with HTBI primers amplified the TCR CDR3 region. TCRdb independently ran MiXCR on the multiplex PCR reads; one entry per CDR3 protein. The sample has some 270,000 distinct CDR3 sequences; about 24% are singletons. Diagnoses were made from clinical symptoms, serum measures (thyroxine and TRAb), thyroid ultrasound and orbital computed tomography. The TCR originated in a woman in her forties with Graves' ophthalmopathy. Sequencing was done on a sample of blood.

CDR3 amino acids: CASSDGTANTEAFF. The CDR3 DNA is TGTGCCAGCAGTGACGGGACGGCGAACACTGAAGCTTTCTTT. The rearrangement joins TRBV6-2 or TRBV6-3 to TRBJ1-1, with D tentatively TRBD1 (5 bases). Germline V gene lookup returns CDR1 MNHEY and CDR2 SVGEGT. The CDR3 loop spans 14 amino acids. The germline V and J ends were trimmed by 5 bases and 1 base, with 11 bases remaining between them.